This T cell receptor (beta chain) was profiled in a study of T cells after yellow fever vaccination. The study made its TCR cDNA through 5'RACE template switching. That step introduced a universal primer site along with UMIs. MiXCR was run by TCRdb on the 5' RACE reads, yielding one entry per CDR3 protein. This sample has around 140,000 distinct CDR3 sequences, with 7% to 9% found just once. As for this clonotype: Its matching antigen is unknown. A much larger clonotype is one base distant, so this may be a read error.

This CDR3 is built from 17 residues. V was cut by 10 bases and J by 3 bases, with 27 bases left in between. Germline CDR1 and CDR2: SGHDN and FVKESK. Study results and caveats: Bulk-population clonotypes that are abundant could appear as contaminants in FACS-sorted repertoires. Clonotypes appearing in both CD4 and CD8 compartments existed, and their share was small. It was a weaker secondary response, yet one that peaked faster, at day 5 versus 15.

This specimen was CD4+ T cells sorted from PBMCs, taken 5 days after the yellow fever booster vaccination. The TCR was taken from a man in his thirties or forties who received the YFV17D yellow fever vaccine. The rearrangement links TRBV14 to TRBJ2-5; possibly TRBD1 for D (6 bases). The CDR3 sequence: CANARYSGTSYEETQYF. The CDR3 bases are TGTGCCAATGCCAGGTATTCCGGGACAAGCTACGAAGAGACCCAGTACTTC. The whole variable domain, remainder taken from reference TRBV14 and TRBJ2-5, is EAGVTQFPSHSVIEKGQTVTLRCDPISGHDNLYWYRRVMGKEIKFLLHFVKESKQDESGMPNNRFLAERTGGTYSTLKVQPAELEDSGVYFCANARYSGTSYEETQYFGPGTRLLVL.